Below, one TCR beta chain is given with its context. Its binding antigen is unknown. Base qualities are not recorded, but no much larger clone differs from it by a single base. The time point label of this sample denotes: approximately 25 months on ibrutinib. Roughly 2 micrograms of genomic DNA were extracted from cryopreserved PBMCs for TCR beta library preparation. Longitudinal blood samples from CLL patients receiving ibrutinib monotherapy were subjected to high-throughput TCR beta sequencing. The patients took part in an open-label, single-center phase 2 trial of ibrutinib monotherapy. The sample comes from a study of cytotoxic CD8 clonotypes in ibrutinib-treated CLL (dated by TCRdb to 2020 to 2023). About the study as a whole: In this cohort, over 14 patients were treatment-naive and about a dozen were relapsed/refractory, while roughly 17 had unmutated IGHV. Responses were partial in around 25 patients and complete in 2; after median about 68 months follow-up, roughly 14 stayed in remission and some twelve progressed. Response samples were obtained after a median of around eleven months of treatment, with a range of roughly 6 to 40 months. An average of 255,043 productive templates and approximately 90,000 productive rearrangements was obtained per sample. Longitudinal samples were available for about 30% of the roughly 86 trial participants. Cryopreserved peripheral blood mononuclear cells were collected at three points: before therapy, at response, and at either sustained remission or disease progression. Patients were still on ibrutinib when every remission and progressive disease sample was collected. Results the study describes overall, beyond this receptor: Public clonotypes were rare and either contracted or stayed stable during treatment, and the rise in clonality at ibrutinib response reflected the expansion of private clonotypes. At ibrutinib response clonality went up, during sustained remission it held steady, and at progression it dropped back toward baseline. Sampling times were not matched between sustained-remission and progressing patients, and lymph node repertoires were not studied. At baseline, clonality was higher than in age-matched healthy donors and showed a strong correlation with circulating CD8+ T-cell counts.

The CDR3 covers 14 residues, taking in both the cysteine and the phenylalanine. Only CDR3 DNA remains: 42 bases, in frame from the first base. The germline V gene encodes CDR1 MDHEN and CDR2 SYDVKM. The trim is 7 bases for V and 0 bases for J, with a gap of 13 bases between the germline ends. Each clonotype received, on average, around 9.6x coverage in deep resolution sequencing performed on a MiSeq, where the target depth lay between 1 in 1 million and 1 in 200,000 T cells. The immunoSEQ hsTCRB Kit was used to generate the TCR beta libraries. The study's own analysis went as follows. Data were analyzed with ImmunoSEQ Data Assistant and ImmunoSEQ Analyzer, with V, D and J genes assigned per IMGT definitions. Clonality, with values ranging from 0 to 1, was calculated as one minus the normalized Shannon entropy of productive rearrangement frequencies. Public clonotype analysis was restricted to overrepresented clonotypes comprising at least 0.05% of each patient's repertoire. Repertoires from more than ten age-matched healthy donors in immuneACCESS were used as clonality controls. In its TCRdb copy, this immuneACCESS table keeps in-frame sequences only and misses some clones. Where compared with another copy, unresolved V genes explain less than half of these, and the others have no known cause. V, J and clone size derive from that table, while D and trimming were established from the DNA sequence. In this sample the table shows around 130,000 clones, roughly 84% of which occur a single time. 3% to 4% of the sample is held by the ten biggest clonotypes.

The sequence was collected from a human donor with chronic lymphocytic leukemia. The sample here was PBMCs, taken after 24 months of ibrutinib treatment. The chain couples TRBV28 to TRBJ2-7; the D gene cannot be resolved reliably. The nucleotide sequence reads as follows: TGTGCCAGCACGGCGTCACCGAGCTCCTACGAGCAGTACTTC. It specifies CASTASPSSYEQYF.